A selection of T cell receptor beta chains follows, all from one sample in a study of lymphopenia after photon versus proton radiotherapy. Profiled with immunoSEQ multiplex PCR; TCRdb holds only in-frame clones, not every one. This sample yields 52,000 or so clones, of which approximately 92% are seen a single time; roughly 18% belongs to the top ten. The sample was peripheral blood, taken from a patient treated with photon-based radiotherapy. All receptors come from a woman aged 40 to 49 with cholangiocarcinoma. The CDR3 runs from the conserved cysteine through the conserved F or W. Fields, in order: J gene, V gene, D gene, clone size, CDR3 DNA, CDR3 protein. The D gene is left open where the match is weak. Some rows mark clone size as missing; the rest say once, few, many or name a class of expanded clone.

J: TRBJ2-7; V: TRBV7-2; D: NA; size: NA; DNA: TGTGCCAGCAGCTTAGGGTTTCGACTAGGGGTTTCCTACGAGCAGTACTTC; CDR3: CASSLGFRLGVSYEQYF
J: TRBJ2-7; V: TRBV11-2; D: NA; size: NA; DNA: TGTGCCAGCAGCTTAGGCCCCAACGTAAGGTACGAGCAGTACTTC; CDR3: CASSLGPNVRYEQYF
J: TRBJ2-7; V: TRBV4-3; D: NA; size: NA; DNA: TGCGCCAGCAGCCAAGATTTAGGGGAACTTTCTTACGAGCAGTACTTC; CDR3: CASSQDLGELSYEQYF
J: TRBJ1-1; V: TRBV7-6; D: TRBD1; size: NA; DNA: TGTGCCAGCAGCTTACTTCGAGTGGACAGGCAGAACACTGAAGCTTTCTTT; CDR3: CASSLLRVDRQNTEAFF
J: TRBJ1-2; V: TRBV6-1; D: NA; size: NA; DNA: TGTGCCAGCAGTGAAGCATACGGGGACTATGGCTACACCTTC; CDR3: CASSEAYGDYGYTF
J: TRBJ1-1; V: TRBV2; D: NA; size: NA; DNA: TGTGCCAGCACCCCTGGACAGACTGAAGCTTTCTTT; CDR3: CASTPGQTEAFF
J: TRBJ2-7; V: TRBV5-4; D: TRBD1; size: few; DNA: TGTGCCAGCAGCCTGGGACAGGCTGAGCAGTACTTC; CDR3: CASSLGQAEQYF
J: TRBJ1-1; V: TRBV25-1; D: NA; size: NA; DNA: TGTGCCAGCAGTAATTATGCTGAAGCTTTCTTT; CDR3: CASSNYAEAFF
J: TRBJ2-5; V: TRBV2; D: TRBD2; size: NA; DNA: TGTGCCAGCAGCTCCCCAGCGGGGGGATACCAAGAGACCCAGTACTTC; CDR3: CASSSPAGGYQETQYF
J: TRBJ1-1; V: TRBV30; D: NA; size: NA; DNA: TGTGCCTGGAGTCTGGGGGGGAACACTGAAGCTTTCTTT; CDR3: CAWSLGGNTEAFF
J: TRBJ1-6; V: TRBV2; D: NA; size: NA; DNA: TGTGCCAGCATGGGAGAACGGTCACCCCTCCACTTT; CDR3: CASMGERSPLHF
J: TRBJ1-1; V: TRBV28; D: NA; size: NA; DNA: TGTGCCAGCAGTCCTACGAAGCAGGGAGCGACTGAAGCTTTCTTT; CDR3: CASSPTKQGATEAFF
J: TRBJ2-7; V: TRBV6-5; D: TRBD2; size: NA; DNA: TGTGCCAGCCTAAACGGGGGGTCCTACGAGCAGTACTTC; CDR3: CASLNGGSYEQYF
J: TRBJ1-5; V: TRBV10-1; D: NA; size: few; DNA: TGCGCCAGCAGTGAAGAGGGAGGGGTGAGACAGCCCCAGCATTTT; CDR3: CASSEEGGVRQPQHF
J: TRBJ2-2; V: TRBV25-1; D: TRBD1; size: NA; DNA: TGTGCCAGCAGAGGGGGCATCGGGGAGCTGTTTTTT; CDR3: CASRGGIGELFF
J: TRBJ1-1; V: TRBV11-2; D: TRBD1; size: NA; DNA: TGTGCCAGCAGCTTAGACCCCGGGACAGCCTACACTGAAGCTTTCTTT; CDR3: CASSLDPGTAYTEAFF
J: TRBJ2-1; V: TRBV29-1; D: NA; size: NA; DNA: TGCAGCGTTGTTGACGGGAGCTCCTACAATGAGCAGTTCTTC; CDR3: CSVVDGSSYNEQFF
J: TRBJ2-2; V: TRBV30; D: NA; size: NA; DNA: TGTGCCTGGCGCCACGGGCCGAACACCGGGGAGCTGTTTTTT; CDR3: CAWRHGPNTGELFF
J: TRBJ1-1; V: TRBV19; D: NA; size: NA; DNA: TGTGCCAGTAGTCCGAGATGGGGGGATGGCACTGAAGCTTTCTTT; CDR3: CASSPRWGDGTEAFF
J: TRBJ1-2; V: TRBV5-6; D: TRBD1; size: NA; DNA: TGTGCCAGCAGGAGGGACAGGGGAATGAGAGGCTACACCTTC; CDR3: CASRRDRGMRGYTF
J: TRBJ2-1; V: TRBV9; D: NA; size: NA; DNA: TGTGCCAGCAGCGTTGGGGCACTGTCTTCCTACAATGAGCAGTTCTTC; CDR3: CASSVGALSSYNEQFF
J: TRBJ1-2; V: TRBV10-3; D: NA; size: NA; DNA: TGTGCCATCAGAGGGGAGGGTAGAGATGACACCTTC; CDR3: CAIRGEGRDDTF
J: TRBJ1-2; V: TRBV19; D: NA; size: NA; DNA: TGTGCCAGTGAGCAGCCGAACTATGGCTACACCTTC; CDR3: CASEQPNYGYTF
J: TRBJ1-6; V: TRBV7-3; D: NA; size: NA; DNA: TGTGCCAGCAGCTTTTTCCTATCTGCGGCGCCCGAGATACACAATTCACCCCTCCACTTT; CDR3: CASSFFLSAAPEIHNSPLHF
J: TRBJ2-7; V: TRBV29-1; D: NA; size: NA; DNA: TGCAGCGTTGCCAGGGGACCGGTCGAGCAGTACTTC; CDR3: CSVARGPVEQYF
J: TRBJ2-3; V: TRBV9; D: TRBD2; size: NA; DNA: TGTGCCAGCAGCCTCCGCGCTAGCGGGAGCACAGATACGCAGTATTTT; CDR3: CASSLRASGSTDTQYF
J: TRBJ1-1; V: TRBV19; D: NA; size: NA; DNA: TGTGCCAGTAGTACCGAGGAGGTTTTGAACACTGAAGCTTTCTTT; CDR3: CASSTEEVLNTEAFF
J: TRBJ2-7; V: TRBV5-8; D: NA; size: few; DNA: TGTGCCAGCAGCTCCATACGGAGAACCTACGAGCAGTACTTC; CDR3: CASSSIRRTYEQYF
J: TRBJ1-1; V: TRBV20-1; D: NA; size: NA; DNA: TGCAGTGCTGAAGGAGCTGAAGCTTTCTTT; CDR3: CSAEGAEAFF
J: TRBJ1-5; V: TRBV27; D: NA; size: NA; DNA: TGTGCCAGCAGTTTATCTACGATTAGCAATCAGCCCCAGCATTTT; CDR3: CASSLSTISNQPQHF
J: TRBJ2-5; V: TRBV30; D: NA; size: NA; DNA: TGTGCCTGGAGTGGACAGCACCAAGAGACCCAGTACTTC; CDR3: CAWSGQHQETQYF
J: TRBJ1-4; V: TRBV18; D: NA; size: NA; DNA: TGTGCCAGCTCACCAGGGGCAGGGAATGAAAAACTGTTTTTT; CDR3: CASSPGAGNEKLFF
J: TRBJ2-5; V: TRBV5-1; D: NA; size: NA; DNA: TGCGCCAGCAGCTTGGCAGTCAAACCAGGGGAGACCCAGTACTTC; CDR3: CASSLAVKPGETQYF
J: TRBJ2-1; V: TRBV30; D: TRBD1; size: NA; DNA: TGTGCCTCCTGGACAGGAGGATACAATGAGCAGTTCTTC; CDR3: CASWTGGYNEQFF
J: TRBJ2-2; V: TRBV19; D: NA; size: NA; DNA: TGTGCCAGTAGTATTGACAGTCACACCGGGGAGCTGTTTTTT; CDR3: CASSIDSHTGELFF
J: TRBJ1-1; V: TRBV5-1; D: NA; size: NA; DNA: TGCGCCAGCAGCTTGGTCACGACGGACACATACCGGGCTTTCTTT; CDR3: CASSLVTTDTYRAFF
J: TRBJ1-2; V: TRBV5-1; D: NA; size: NA; DNA: TGCGCCAGCAGCTTGGTACAGGGAGGAAATGGCTACACCTTC; CDR3: CASSLVQGGNGYTF
J: TRBJ1-5; V: TRBV27; D: NA; size: NA; DNA: TGTGCCAGCAGTTTGACAGGCGCGGATAGCAATCAGCCCCAGCATTTT; CDR3: CASSLTGADSNQPQHF
J: TRBJ2-3; V: TRBV10-1; D: NA; size: NA; DNA: TGCGCCAGCAGTGAGTACTTATCATCCGAGGGGCAGTATTTT; CDR3: CASSEYLSSEGQYF
J: TRBJ1-1; V: TRBV28; D: NA; size: NA; DNA: TGTGCCAGCAATGTTATGAACACTGAAGCTTTCTTT; CDR3: CASNVMNTEAFF
J: TRBJ2-7; V: TRBV7-9; D: NA; size: NA; DNA: TGTGCCTCCTTCGAGGGCAGGGGCGACGAGCAGTACTTC; CDR3: CASFEGRGDEQYF
J: TRBJ2-2; V: TRBV28; D: TRBD1; size: once; DNA: TGTGCCAGCAGCATGACAGGGTGGAACACCGGGGAGCTGTTTTTT; CDR3: CASSMTGWNTGELFF
J: TRBJ1-1; V: TRBV5-4; D: TRBD1; size: NA; DNA: TGTGCCAGCAGCTCCCAGGGGGTGAACACTGAAGCTTTCTTT; CDR3: CASSSQGVNTEAFF
J: TRBJ1-3; V: TRBV6-1; D: NA; size: NA; DNA: TGTGCCAGCACTCGAAAGGGAACTGGAAACACCATATATTTT; CDR3: CASTRKGTGNTIYF
J: TRBJ1-5; V: TRBV23-1; D: NA; size: NA; DNA: TGCGCCAGCAGTCAGTTTAATCAGCCCCAGCATTTT; CDR3: CASSQFNQPQHF
J: TRBJ2-2; V: TRBV11-2; D: TRBD2; size: NA; DNA: TGTGCCAGCAGCTTAGGGCGGGCTAGCGGGAGATCCGGGGAGCTGTTTTTT; CDR3: CASSLGRASGRSGELFF
J: TRBJ2-2; V: TRBV2; D: NA; size: NA; DNA: TGTGCCAGCAGAGGCACCGGGGAGCTGTTTTTT; CDR3: CASRGTGELFF
J: TRBJ2-3; V: TRBV27; D: NA; size: NA; DNA: TGTGCCAGCGGGGGGCCCCCGGCTAGCACAGATACGCAGTATTTT; CDR3: CASGGPPASTDTQYF
J: TRBJ2-3; V: TRBV10-3; D: NA; size: NA; DNA: TGTGCCATGCGACTACGCCTCACAGATACGCAGTATTTT; CDR3: CAMRLRLTDTQYF